This T cell receptor (beta chain) was captured in a study of T cell repertoires in cytomegalovirus infection. Study summary: Public TCR beta signatures indicated both CMV infection and matching HLA type.

Broader study findings: CMV-specific TCR beta clonotypes restricted by HLA-C dominated the ex vivo response.

MiXCR was run by TCRdb on the reads, yielding one entry per CDR3 protein. Of about 130,000 distinct CDR3 sequences in the sample, roughly 9% are singletons; the top ten hold 10%. The table lists this clonotype with many counts. The antigen is undetermined. Per the germline V gene, CDR1 is MDHEN and CDR2 is SYDVKM. Trimming removed 7 bases at V and 0 bases at J, with 12 bases between. This CDR3 is built from 15 residues. This sequence originates from a human donor in good health (CMV status not recorded). Some clones in this sample may be carry-over from other donors' samples. Specimen: PBMCs. This chain joins TRBV28 and TRBJ2-2, with D perhaps assigned TRBD1 or TRBD2 (5 bases each). Here the CDR3 reads CASTPGRSNTGELFF. CDR3 in DNA: TGTGCCAGCACTCCGGGACGATCGAACACCGGGGAGCTGTTTTTT.